The 32 T cell receptor beta chains presented below share a single source sample, sequenced in a study of molecular identifiers for immune sequencing clone quantification. TCRdb re-analysed the PCR reads in MiXCR, keeping a single row per CDR3 protein. The sample shows tens of thousands of distinct CDR3 sequences, 20% to 25% of them seen only once. The specimen sequenced was naive CD8+ T cells from blood, with Jurkat cell RNA spiked in. This sample's subset: FACS-sorted CD8+CD4-CCR7+CD45RA+ naive T cells. Receptors originate from a human donor in good health. Some libraries in this study had Jurkat cell RNA spiked in.

This clonotype was seen many times. The chain recombines TRBV6-1 with TRBJ2-7; 10 bases match TRBD2. J gave up 0 bases and V 2 bases, and 1 base lay outside the gene matches. CDR1 is MNHNS and CDR2 is SASEGT in the germline V gene. This CDR3 is 15 amino acids long. The CDR3 region has the DNA TGTGCCAGCAGTGAAATAGCGGGAGGCTCCTACGAGCAGTACTTC. Translating it yields CASSEIAGGSYEQYF.

This clonotype ranks as medium-sized. CDR3 sequence: CASSQGHPANEQYF. The CDR3 DNA reads TGTGCCAGCAGCCAGGGACACCCCGCCAACGAGCAGTACTTC. The chain has TRBV6-2 or TRBV6-3 and TRBJ2-7; perhaps TRBD1 as D (6 bases). Trimming stripped 6 bases from V and 5 bases from J, with 17 bases between. The CDR3 is 14 amino acids. The germline V gene encodes CDR1 MNHEY and CDR2 SVGEGT.

This clonotype was detected once. The junction departs from germline at one end; a sequencing error may be responsible. The V and J genes are TRBV19 and TRBJ1-5; D is uncertain. Germline CDR1 and CDR2: LNHDA and SQIVND (reference sequence). The CDR3 runs 15 residues. The chain's CDR3 is CASSREGPQRQPPHF. CDR3 sequence (DNA): TGTGCCAGTAGTAGAGAAGGGCCCCAGCGGCAGCCCCCGCATTTT.

About this clonotype: A clone one base away is much larger, so this may be a read error. The V and J genes are TRBV28 and TRBJ2-2, with TRBD1 matching over 8 bases. There are 14 residues in the CDR3. CDR1 MDHEN and CDR2 SYDVKM come from the germline V gene. This chain's CDR3 is CASLLQGDTGVLFF. The CDR3 DNA is TGTGCCAGCCTCCTACAGGGGGACACCGGGGTGCTGTTTTTT.

This clonotype was detected ten times or more. Written as DNA, the CDR3 is TGTGCCAGCAGTTCCACAGGGGGGGGATCCGAGACCCAGTACTTC. Protein: CASSSTGGGSETQYF. The V gene is TRBV6-5, the J gene TRBJ2-5; D possibly corresponds to TRBD1 (8 bases). Germline V CDR1 and CDR2: MNHEY, SVGAGI. The length of the CDR3 is 15 residues. Trimming removed 4 bases from V and 5 bases from J, with 17 bases in between.

The rearrangement joins TRBV20-1 to TRBJ2-7; perhaps TRBD2 as D (6 bases). The germline V and J ends were trimmed by 1 base and 4 bases, with 14 bases remaining between them. Germline lookup yields CDR1 DFQATT and CDR2 SNEGSKA (reference sequence). CDR3 length: 14 amino acids. The CDR3 loop is CSARGTNGGYEQYF. In nucleotides, the CDR3 is TGCAGTGCTAGAGGAACAAACGGGGGATACGAGCAGTACTTC.

This clonotype showed up many times. This chain uses TRBV7-9 with TRBJ1-1; no clear D gene. CDR1 and CDR2 from the germline V gene are SEHNR and FQNEAQ (reference sequence). CDR3 size: 13 residues. Trimming shortened V by 4 bases and J by 7 bases, and 13 bases separated the two germline ends. CDR3 bases: TGTGCCAGCAGCTCACTCTCGGACCTTGAAGCTTTCTTT. It yields the protein CASSSLSDLEAFF.

This clonotype occurred many times. This chain connects TRBV12-3 or TRBV12-4 to TRBJ2-3; D possibly matches TRBD1 or TRBD2 (7 bases each). This CDR3 is 15 amino acids long. V lost 5 bases and J 6 bases, leaving 18 bases between the germline ends. CDR3 nucleotides: TGTGCCAGCAGTCCGAGGGAGGGGGCGCGGGATACGCAGTATTTT. Its protein is CASSPREGARDTQYF.

The CDR3, as DNA: TGTGCCAGCAGCAAAGGGGCAGGGCCTAACACCCACTATGGCTACACCTTC. It specifies CASSKGAGPNTHYGYTF. This chain connects TRBV21-1 to TRBJ1-2. TRBV21-1 is listed as a pseudogene. The CDR3 runs to 17 residues.

Regarding this clonotype: Because the CDR3 is missing its conserved closing phenylalanine or tryptophan, this is likely a read error. The chain carries TRBV6-5 and TRBJ2-5; 10 bases fit TRBD2. CDR3 length equals 15 residues. V lost 5 bases and J lost 6; bases outside the gene matches: 9. The V gene's germline CDR1 is MNHEY and CDR2 SVGAGI. The CDR3 nucleotides are TGTGCCAGCAGTGCCCCCGGGACTAGCGATAAGACCCAGTACCTC. It translates to CASSAPGTSDKTQYL.

This clonotype turned up a few times. The CDR3 loop is CSVELPQGLGTYEQYF. Here the CDR3 DNA reads TGCAGCGTTGAACTCCCCCAGGGGTTGGGAACCTACGAGCAGTACTTC. The chain carries TRBV29-1 and TRBJ2-7, with D possibly being TRBD1 (6 bases). Germline V gene lookup returns CDR1 SQVTM and CDR2 ANQGSEA. This CDR3 contains 16 residues. V was cut by 2 bases and J by 2 bases, with 19 bases left in between.

This chain uses TRBV3-1 with TRBJ2-1; D is ambiguous. The germline CDR1 and CDR2 sequences are LGHDT and YNNKEL (reference sequence). The CDR3 has 15 residues. V was cut by 5 bases and J by 0 bases, with 11 bases left in between. The CDR3 region is CASSFLETSYNEQFF. CDR3 nucleotide sequence: TGTGCCAGCAGCTTTTTAGAGACCTCCTACAATGAGCAGTTCTTC.

The sample holds many counts of this clonotype. This sequence joins TRBV4-1 and TRBJ2-5; 9 bases map to TRBD2. The CDR3 contains 18 residues. Germline V gene lookup returns CDR1 MGHRA and CDR2 YSYEKL. Unmatched junction bases numbered 15, after V lost 3 bases and J lost 4 bases. The CDR3 loop reads CASSQDPLSGSGGETQYF. The CDR3, as DNA: TGCGCCAGCAGCCAGGACCCCTTGTCCGGTAGCGGGGGAGAGACCCAGTACTTC.

The rearrangement uses TRBV4-1 and TRBJ2-7, with D unclear. This CDR3 has 13 residues. Trimming cost V 0 bases and J 6 bases, with 9 bases left between them. Germline lookup yields CDR1 MGHRA and CDR2 YSYEKL. The CDR3 nucleotides are TGCGCCAGCAGCCAAGACAGTTATAGCGAGCAGTACTTC. Translation gives CASSQDSYSEQYF.

The CDR3 sequence is CASSQDNGGISGNTIYF. DNA for the CDR3: TGCGCCAGCAGCCAAGATAATGGAGGCATCTCTGGAAACACCATATATTTT. The rearrangement links TRBV4-1 to TRBJ1-3; D gene unclear. Germline CDR1 and CDR2: MGHRA and YSYEKL. Trimming shortened V by 0 bases and J by 0 bases, and 12 bases separated the two germline ends. The CDR3 extends over 17 amino acids.

This clonotype was counted a few times. The chain is built from TRBV14 and TRBJ2-1, with TRBD1 matching over 7 bases. The CDR3 consists of 15 residues. The germline V gene has CDR1 SGHDN and CDR2 FVKESK. V gave up 4 bases and J gave up 0 bases; unmatched junction bases: 3. CDR3 DNA sequence: TGTGCCAGCAGCCGGGACAGAAGCTCCTACAATGAGCAGTTCTTC. Translated, it gives CASSRDRSSYNEQFF.

Concerning this clonotype itself: A much larger clone differs from this one at a single base, so this may be a read error. The V gene is TRBV7-9, the J gene TRBJ1-4; no definite D call. The CDR3 covers 14 residues. The germline gives CDR1 SEHNR, CDR2 FQNEAQ (reference sequence). CDR3 protein: CACSPYGLPEKLFF. CDR3 sequence (DNA): TGTGCCTGCAGCCCATACGGACTGCCTGAAAAACTGTTTTTT.

This clonotype was seen many times. The CDR3 coding sequence is TGTGCCAGCAGTTACTCGACCTCTACAGACATCCAAGAGACCCAGTACTTC. The encoded protein is CASSYSTSTDIQETQYF. This sequence joins TRBV6-2 or TRBV6-3 and TRBJ2-5; D call uncertain. Germline V lookup: CDR1 MNHEY, CDR2 SVGEGT. The V end was cut by 0 bases, the J end by 1 base, with 15 bases between. The length of the CDR3 is 17 residues.

This clonotype occurred a few times. This chain joins TRBV4-1 and TRBJ2-7; D assignment may be TRBD1 or TRBD2 (5 bases each). The V gene's germline CDR1 is MGHRA and CDR2 YSYEKL. The V end was cut by 3 bases, the J end by 6 bases, with 21 bases between. The CDR3 sequence is 16 residues long. For the CDR3, the DNA is TGCGCCAGCAGCCACGTTCGGGGCCCCACGTCGGGCGAGCAGTACTTC. This codes for CASSHVRGPTSGEQYF.

About this clonotype: One end of the junction is discordant with germline, which a read error may explain. This chain connects TRBV6-5 to TRBJ2-3; D gene uncertain. Germline V gene data show CDR1 as MNHEY and CDR2 as SVGAGI. The CDR3 is 15 amino acids. The DNA of the CDR3 is TGTGCCAGCAGTCAGACATCGCCTGGCGCAGATACGCTGTATTTT. This encodes CASSQTSPGADTLYF.

This clonotype has at least ten counts. V gene TRBV20-1 combines with J gene TRBJ2-2; no clear D gene. CDR3 length: 16 amino acids. With 7 bases removed from V and 4 bases from J, the gap between germline ends came to 22 bases. Germline V gene lookup returns CDR1 DFQATT and CDR2 SNEGSKA (reference sequence). The CDR3 sequence is CSGVPVLRSPTGELFF. The CDR3 DNA sequence: TGCAGTGGGGTACCGGTCCTCAGGTCTCCCACCGGGGAGCTGTTTTTT.

The sample holds one count of this clonotype. A single base separates this from a much larger clone, so it may be a read error. The CDR3 does not close with the conserved phenylalanine or tryptophan, likely indicating a read error. The V and J genes are TRBV9 and TRBJ2-1; perhaps TRBD2 as D (6 bases). Trimming shortened V by 2 bases and J by 2 bases, and 11 bases separated the two germline ends. CDR1 is SGDLS and CDR2 is YYNGEE in the germline V gene. This CDR3 is built from 15 residues. CDR3 amino acids: CASSVGASAYNEQFS. CDR3 coding DNA: TGTGCCAGCAGCGTTGGGGCTAGCGCCTACAATGAGCAGTTCTCC.

This clonotype was observed at least ten times. The DNA of the CDR3 is TGCAGTGCTAGAGTCCAGCAGATGTCCACAGATACGCAGTATTTT. Amino acid sequence: CSARVQQMSTDTQYF. The chain couples TRBV20-1 to TRBJ2-3; D is unresolved. Germline V gene data show CDR1 as DFQATT and CDR2 as SNEGSKA (reference sequence). The ends were cut back, 1 base at V and 2 bases at J, with 13 bases in the middle. The CDR3 is 15 residues long.

V is TRBV28 and J is TRBJ1-1, with TRBD1 matching over 9 bases. The CDR3 extends over 13 amino acids. Unmatched junction bases numbered 7, after V lost 6 bases and J lost 8 bases. The germline V gene encodes CDR1 MDHEN and CDR2 SYDVKM. CDR3 bases: TGTGCCAGCAGGCTTACCGGGACAGGGGAAGCTTTCTTT. This translates into CASRLTGTGEAFF.

The table lists this clonotype with many counts. This chain uses TRBV20-1 with TRBJ2-7; D gene uncertain. V lost 0 bases, J lost 4 bases, and 10 bases lay in between. This CDR3 spans 13 amino acids. Per the germline V gene, CDR1 is DFQATT and CDR2 is SNEGSKA (reference sequence). CDR3 bases: TGCAGTGCTAGAGATCCCGAAACGTACGAGCAGTACTTC. Its translation is CSARDPETYEQYF.

About this clonotype: A much larger clone differs by one base, so this may be a read error. The chain couples TRBV7-9 to TRBJ2-3, with D perhaps matching TRBD2 (7 bases). The CDR3 runs 17 residues. Germline V gives CDR1 SEHNR, CDR2 FQNEAQ (reference sequence). The ends were cut back, 8 bases at V and 0 bases at J, with 21 bases in the middle. The CDR3 spells CASRSRGGPYSTDTQYF. CDR3 sequence (DNA): TGTGCCAGCCGCTCGAGGGGGGGGCCATATAGCACAGATACGCAGTATTTT.

At least ten counts were recorded for this clonotype. This chain connects TRBV6-2 or TRBV6-3 to TRBJ2-5, with D tentatively TRBD1 (6 bases). Germline CDR1 reads MNHEY; CDR2 reads SVGEGT. V gave up 0 bases and J gave up 1 base, with 12 bases separating them. CDR3 length: 16 amino acids. In DNA form, the CDR3 reads TGTGCCAGCAGTTACTCCCGGGACACCTCCCAAGAGACCCAGTACTTC. It yields the protein CASSYSRDTSQETQYF.

This clonotype was detected ten times or more. The V and J genes are TRBV27 and TRBJ2-7, with 16 bases aligning to TRBD2. V was clipped by 0 bases and J by 7 bases; unmatched bases: 9. The CDR3 has 18 residues. Germline CDR1 MNHEY, CDR2 SMNVEV (reference sequence). Written as DNA, the CDR3 is TGTGCCAGCAGTTTATCAGGGACTAGCGGGGGGGCCGATAAAGAGCAGTACTTC. Residues: CASSLSGTSGGADKEQYF.

The chain carries TRBV29-1 and TRBJ2-7; the D gene is possibly TRBD2 (5 bases). The length of the CDR3 is 11 residues. The V end lost 4 bases, the J end lost 3 bases, and 7 bases lay between the germline ends. CDR1 is SQVTM and CDR2 is ANQGSEA in the germline V gene. The CDR3 here is CSVVRGYEQYF. The CDR3 nucleotides read TGCAGCGTTGTACGGGGCTACGAGCAGTACTTC.

Note on this clonotype: This may stem from a read error, because a much larger clone lies one nucleotide away. This rearrangement joins TRBV19 to TRBJ1-2, with TRBD1 as a possible D gene (6 bases). There are 16 residues in the CDR3. Trimming took 10 bases from V and 7 from J, leaving 28 bases between them. The V gene's germline CDR1 is LNHDA and CDR2 SQIVND (reference sequence). CDR3 sequence: CATADRDGGQIGGYTF. The DNA for the CDR3 is TGTGCCACCGCGGACCGGGACGGGGGGCAAATTGGTGGCTACACCTTC.

This clonotype showed up many times. The chain employs TRBV5-6 and TRBJ2-3; 13 bases map to TRBD2. Germline V gene sequence: CDR1 SGHDT, CDR2 YYEEEE. The CDR3 has 16 amino acids. V shed 3 bases and J 2 bases; nucleotides not matched to a gene: 3. CDR3: CASSWGLAGYTDTQYF. In nucleotides, the CDR3 is TGTGCCAGCAGCTGGGGACTAGCGGGGTACACAGATACGCAGTATTTT. Full variable domain (missing parts from reference TRBV5-6 and TRBJ2-3): DAGVTQSPTHLIKTRGQQVTLRCSPKSGHDTVSWYQQALGQGPQFIFQYYEEEERQRGNFPDRFSGHQFPNYSSELNVNALLLGDSALYLCASSWGLAGYTDTQYFGPGTRLTVL.

In this sample, this clonotype turned up many times. The chain links TRBV19 to TRBJ2-7; D gene unclear. CDR3 length: 13 residues. CDR1 LNHDA and CDR2 SQIVND come from the germline V gene (reference sequence). The V gene lost 8 bases and the J gene lost 2 bases, with 13 bases spanning the gap. Here the CDR3 DNA reads TGTGCCAGTTCCCTGACACAAACCTACGAGCAGTACTTC. This translates into CASSLTQTYEQYF.